One sample yielded the 17 T cell receptor beta chains listed below, sequenced in a study of cytomegalovirus exposure and HLA in healthy donors (TCRdb year 2017). Preparation of the library involved the immunoSEQ multiplex PCR assay. For the multiplex PCR, a mixture combining 60 forward primers for TCR Vbeta segments and 13 reverse primers for TCR Jbeta segments was used. In its TCRdb copy, this immuneACCESS table keeps in-frame sequences only and misses some clones. Where compared with another copy, unresolved V genes explain less than half of these, and the others have no known cause. The sample table lists some 120,000 clones, approximately 80% of them with a count of one. The ten top clones hold 3.5% to 4.5% of the sample. Material for sequencing was PBMCs. These receptors all come from a man aged 25-45 years in good health and CMV-seropositive.

The rearrangement uses TRBV4-3 and TRBJ1-6; D perhaps matches TRBD1 (5 bases). V was clipped by 6 bases and J by 4 bases, with 13 bases between them. CDR3 length equals 15 residues. The V gene's germline CDR1 is LGHNA and CDR2 YSLEER. Here the CDR3 reads CASSPWRGYNSPLHF. The CDR3 DNA is TGCGCCAGCAGTCCCTGGAGGGGTTATAATTCACCCCTCCACTTT.

The CDR3 coding sequence is TGTGCCAGCAGTAAGGACAGGGGCTCGTCAGATACGCAGTATTTT. Its protein product is CASSKDRGSSDTQYF. The chain couples TRBV6-4 to TRBJ2-3; 9 nucleotides align to TRBD1. Germline-derived CDR1 and CDR2 are MRHNA and SNTAGT. V was pared by 5 bases and J by 4 bases, with 7 bases of the junction left unmatched. The CDR3 covers 15 residues.

This clone was counted only a few times. The chain combines TRBV4-1 with TRBJ2-1; the D gene is possibly TRBD2 (5 bases). Between the trimmed V and J ends, which lost 4 bases and 0 bases, there was a span of 10 bases. CDR1 MGHRA and CDR2 YSYEKL come from the germline V gene. This CDR3 has 15 amino acids. CDR3 DNA sequence: TGCGCCAGCAGCCTTCGAGGGAACTCCTACAATGAGCAGTTCTTC. Protein product: CASSLRGNSYNEQFF.

The chain couples TRBV28 to TRBJ1-2; D not resolved. Germline values: CDR1 MDHEN, CDR2 SYDVKM. Between the trimmed V and J ends, which lost 3 bases and 0 bases, there was a span of 20 bases. The CDR3 covers 18 residues. The CDR3, as DNA: TGTGCCAGCAGTTTTTTTTCTGGAGAGGCTCTAGCTAACTATGGCTACACCTTC. Encoded protein: CASSFFSGEALANYGYTF.

As regards this clone: Within the sample, other DNA sequences also encode this same CDR3. This chain uses TRBV27 with TRBJ1-1, with 9 bases that match TRBD1. In germline, CDR1 is MNHEY, CDR2 SMNVEV (reference sequence). This CDR3 is built from 14 residues. Trimming at V came to 6 bases and at J to 2 bases, leaving 4 bases not matched to a gene. CDR3 in DNA: TGTGCCAGCAGCAGGACAGGGGCCAACACTGAAGCTTTCTTT. Its translation: CASSRTGANTEAFF.

The genes are TRBV19 and TRBJ1-2, with 7 bases that match TRBD1. Trimming took 5 bases from V and 4 from J; bases not matched to a gene: 10. The CDR3 length is 15 residues. Germline lookup yields CDR1 LNHDA and CDR2 SQIVND (reference sequence). DNA of the CDR3: TGTGCCAGTAGTCGAGGGGGCAGGGCGTTCTATGGCTACACCTTC. Translation: CASSRGGRAFYGYTF. The variable domain in full, completed from reference TRBV19 and TRBJ1-2, reads DGGITQSPKYLFRKEGQNVTLSCEQNLNHDAMYWYRQDPGQGLRLIYYSQIVNDFQKGDIAEGYSVSREKKESFPLTVTSAQKNPTAFYLCASSRGGRAFYGYTFGSGTRLTVV.

This clone has a single count. The chain couples TRBV7-2 to TRBJ1-2; D remains ambiguous. Deletions cut 5 bases from V and 0 bases from J, with 10 bases between. This CDR3 spans 14 amino acids. In germline, CDR1 is SGHTA, CDR2 FQGNSA. The CDR3 DNA follows: TGTGCCAGCAGCCGTTCAAGCTCTAACTATGGCTACACCTTC. It encodes CASSRSSSNYGYTF. The whole variable domain, filled in from reference TRBV7-2 and TRBJ1-2, reads GAGVSQSPSNKVTEKGKDVELRCDPISGHTALYWYRQSLGQGLEFLIYFQGNSAPDKSGLPSDRFSAERTGGSVSTLTIQRTQQEDSAVYLCASSRSSSNYGYTFGSGTRLTVV.

The rearrangement joins TRBV29-1 to TRBJ1-1; no clear D gene. CDR3 length equals 13 residues. Germline V gives CDR1 SQVTM, CDR2 ANQGSEA. V lost 2 bases and J lost 7, with 14 bases in between. CDR3 nucleotides: TGCAGCGTTGAAACCCCGGTTATTGGTGAAGCTTTCTTT. Its translation is CSVETPVIGEAFF.

This clone turned up a few times. V usage is TRBV4-3 and J usage is TRBJ1-1, with 9 bases lining up with TRBD1. Unmatched junction bases numbered 12, after V lost 1 base and J lost 9 bases. The CDR3 has 16 residues. The germline V gene encodes CDR1 LGHNA and CDR2 YSLEER. The CDR3 nucleotides are TGCGCCAGCAGCCAAGGCCCGGGACAGGGCGGGAATCAAGCTTTCTTT. It codes for CASSQGPGQGGNQAFF.

The CDR3 sequence: CASSLEVQGSYYGYTF. CDR3 sequence (DNA): TGTGCCAGCAGCCTGGAAGTACAGGGGAGTTACTATGGCTACACCTTC. The chain joins TRBV7-2 to TRBJ1-2; 7 bases map to TRBD1. Germline V gene data show CDR1 as SGHTA and CDR2 as FQGNSA. J was trimmed by 3 bases and V by 5 bases; bases with no gene match: 12. The CDR3 totals 16 residues.

The J gene is TRBJ2-2, the V gene TRBV12-5, with D possibly matching TRBD2 (6 bases). V dropped 6 bases and J dropped 1 base, with 12 bases sitting between them. This CDR3 is built from 15 residues. The germline V gene has CDR1 LGHNT and CDR2 FRNRAP. The CDR3 DNA is TGTGCTAGTGGCCGGGGGACTCAGAACACCGGGGAGCTGTTTTTT. It is translated as CASGRGTQNTGELFF.

The V call is TRBV5-5, the J call TRBJ1-4; 10 nucleotides line up with TRBD1. Germline CDR1 reads SGHKS; CDR2 reads YYEKEE (reference sequence). The CDR3 runs to 16 residues. Losses at the gene ends were 0 bases for V and 8 bases for J; bases not matched to a gene: 7. This CDR3 is CASSLVSGTGDEKLFF. CDR3 DNA: TGTGCCAGCAGCTTGGTTTCCGGGACAGGGGACGAAAAACTGTTTTTT. The full variable domain, its missing parts supplied by reference TRBV5-5 and TRBJ1-4, is DAGVTQSPTHLIKTRGQQVTLRCSPISGHKSVSWYQQVLGQGPQFIFQYYEKEERGRGNFPDRFSARQFPNYSSELNVNALLLGDSALYLCASSLVSGTGDEKLFFGSGTQLSVL.

There are a few counts of this clone. The chain has TRBV7-3 and TRBJ2-2; D unresolved. Germline V gene sequence: CDR1 SGHTA, CDR2 FQGTGA. Trimming pared 1 base from V and 1 base from J, leaving 4 bases between. This CDR3 is built from 14 residues. The CDR3 here is CASSLMRNTGELFF. CDR3 nucleotides: TGTGCCAGCAGCTTAATGCGGAACACCGGGGAGCTGTTTTTT.

As regards this clone: A junction boundary mismatches the germline segment, possibly from a read error. The chain is built from TRBV7-9 and TRBJ1-1, with D possibly matching TRBD1 (6 bases). The CDR3 runs to 15 residues. Germline lookup yields CDR1 SEHNR and CDR2 FQNEAQ (reference sequence). CDR3 DNA: TGTTCCAGCACCCCTCGCCCAGGGGCGGTCACTGAAGCTTTCTTT. Translated, it gives CSSTPRPGAVTEAFF.

Only one count was recorded for this clone. V and J are TRBV27 and TRBJ1-2; 8 positions agree with TRBD1. After removal of 6 bases from V and 4 bases from J, the junction contained 7 bases not matched to a gene. Germline V CDR1 and CDR2: MNHEY, SMNVEV (reference sequence). The CDR3 has 14 residues. DNA for the CDR3: TGTGCCAGCAGGGGGGCAGGGGGCAGCTATGGCTACACCTTC. Protein product: CASRGAGGSYGYTF.

This clone was found once. The V call is TRBV4-2, the J call TRBJ2-3; 10 bases fit TRBD2. V trimming: 2 bases; J trimming: 7 bases; junction bases outside the gene matches: 6. Germline V gene data show CDR1 as LGHNA and CDR2 as YNFKEQ. The CDR3 length is 15 residues. CDR3 in DNA: TGTGCCAGCAGCCAACTGAGCGGGGGGGCAAATACGCAGTATTTT. Translation: CASSQLSGGANTQYF.

The chain recombines TRBV30 with TRBJ2-4; maybe TRBD2 (6 bases). Germline V gene lookup returns CDR1 GTSNPN and CDR2 SVGIG (reference sequence). The CDR3 runs to 12 residues. Trimming removed 0 bases at V and 9 bases at J, with 9 bases between. The CDR3 region is CAWSVGRSIQYF. The CDR3 DNA reads as TGTGCCTGGAGTGTAGGGAGGAGCATTCAGTACTTC.